What follows are 12 T cell receptor beta chains derived from one specimen sequenced in a study of PD-L1 blockade in urothelial cancer. Generated by immunoSEQ multiplex PCR, the TCRdb table keeps only in-frame clones and is missing some. The data show 20,000 to 30,000 clones, around 88% seen once. Sample: PBMCs, taken around atezolizumab (anti-PD-L1) treatment. The receptors were sampled from a middle-aged man with urothelial cancer.

V gene TRBV29-1 combines with J gene TRBJ2-6; possible D gene TRBD1, 6 bases. The CDR3 is 14 amino acids. V was shortened by 3 bases and J by 9 bases, with 15 bases between the two germline ends. In germline, CDR1 is SQVTM, CDR2 ANQGSEA. The CDR3: CSVEDSFLGNVLTF. CDR3 coding DNA: TGCAGCGTTGAGGACAGTTTTTTAGGCAACGTCCTGACTTTC. Variable domain in full (rest from reference TRBV29-1 and TRBJ2-6): SAVISQKPSRDICQRGTSLTIQCQVDSQVTMMFWYRQQPGQSLTLIATANQGSEATYESGFVIDKFPISRPNLTFSTLTVSNMSPEDSSIYLCSVEDSFLGNVLTFGAGSRLTVL.

This chain connects TRBV6-1 to TRBJ2-7; 12 nucleotides match TRBD2. This CDR3 is 14 amino acids long. Per the germline V gene, CDR1 is MNHNS and CDR2 is SASEGT. The trim removed 6 bases at V and 4 bases at J, leaving 4 bases unmatched. The CDR3 DNA reads as TGTGCCAGCAGCGGACTAGCGGGGTATTACGAGCAGTACTTC. It specifies CASSGLAGYYEQYF.

The chain recombines TRBV29-1 with TRBJ1-1, with 7 bases that match TRBD1. The CDR3 covers 12 residues. Germline-derived CDR1 and CDR2 are SQVTM and ANQGSEA. V was pared by 6 bases and J by 6 bases, with 7 bases of the junction left unmatched. The CDR3 DNA is TGCAGCGTGAACAGGGGATTACCTGAAGCTTTCTTT. Translated: CSVNRGLPEAFF.

This clone was counted a single time. The gene calls are TRBV7-8 and TRBJ2-7, with a weak D call TRBD1 (6 bases). Deletions cut 3 bases from V and 1 base from J, with 10 bases between. CDR1 is SGHVS, CDR2 FQNEAQ, per germline. This CDR3 is 14 amino acids long. This chain's CDR3 is CASSFTDRSYEQYF. The DNA of the CDR3 is TGTGCCAGCAGCTTTACCGACAGGTCCTACGAGCAGTACTTC.

V usage is TRBV4-1 and J usage is TRBJ2-3, with TRBD1 identical over 10 bases. Germline V gene sequence: CDR1 MGHRA, CDR2 YSYEKL. There are 15 residues in the CDR3. The ends lost 1 base at V and 4 bases at J; junction bases unmatched: 2. The CDR3 region has the DNA TGCGCCAGCAGCCAAGGGGACAGGGGTCCAGATACGCAGTATTTT. Its protein product is CASSQGDRGPDTQYF.

A single count supports this clone. The chain employs TRBV19 and TRBJ2-3; 10 nucleotides line up with TRBD2. In germline, CDR1 is LNHDA, CDR2 SQIVND (reference sequence). The CDR3 loop spans 16 amino acids. V was clipped by 3 bases and J by 0 bases; unmatched bases: 3. Written as DNA, the CDR3 is TGTGCCAGTAGTATTCTACTAGCGGGGAGCACAGATACGCAGTATTTT. This codes for CASSILLAGSTDTQYF.

The rearrangement links TRBV19 to TRBJ2-7; 13 positions match TRBD2. The CDR3 totals 14 residues. The trim removed 7 bases at V and 6 bases at J, leaving 6 bases unmatched. Germline-derived CDR1 and CDR2 are LNHDA and SQIVND (reference sequence). As DNA, the CDR3 is TGTGCCAGTAAGCGGACTAGCGGGGGAATCGAGCAGTACTTC. Its protein is CASKRTSGGIEQYF. The variable domain in full, with the rest retrieved from reference TRBV19 and TRBJ2-7, is DGGITQSPKYLFRKEGQNVTLSCEQNLNHDAMYWYRQDPGQGLRLIYYSQIVNDFQKGDIAEGYSVSREKKESFPLTVTSAQKNPTAFYLCASKRTSGGIEQYFGPGTRLTVT.

This clone showed up just once. J is TRBJ1-1 and V is TRBV6-1; TRBD1 is a possible D gene (6 bases). The CDR3 loop spans 15 amino acids. Germline V gives CDR1 MNHNS, CDR2 SASEGT. V shed 6 bases and J shed 0 bases, with 14 bases lying between them. The CDR3 loop reads CASRPRTEMNTEAFF. Here the CDR3 DNA reads TGTGCCAGCAGGCCTAGGACAGAGATGAACACTGAAGCTTTCTTT.

The chain employs TRBV7-8 and TRBJ2-3; 13 nucleotides match TRBD2. The CDR3 runs 15 residues. J was trimmed by 7 bases and V by 5 bases; bases with no gene match: 6. The germline V gene encodes CDR1 SGHVS and CDR2 FQNEAQ. CDR3 in amino acids: CASSLAGLAGHTQYF. In DNA, the CDR3 is TGTGCCAGCAGCCTCGCGGGACTAGCGGGACATACGCAGTATTTT.

The genes are TRBV27 and TRBJ1-1, with D possibly TRBD1 on 5 matching bases. The germline V and J ends were trimmed by 6 bases and 5 bases, with 16 bases remaining between them. This CDR3 has 14 residues. Germline CDR1 reads MNHEY; CDR2 reads SMNVEV (reference sequence). CDR3 sequence reads: CASRIAGVSTEAFF. CDR3 bases: TGTGCCAGCAGAATAGCGGGGGTTAGTACTGAAGCTTTCTTT.

The table lists this clone with a count of one. V is TRBV28 and J is TRBJ1-4; D is possibly TRBD1 (6 bases). Germline CDR1 and CDR2: MDHEN and SYDVKM. The V end lost 7 bases, the J end lost 4 bases, and 13 bases lay between the germline ends. The CDR3 loop spans 14 amino acids. The CDR3 DNA reads as TGTGCCAGCACGTCAGGGGCCCTTAATGAAAAACTGTTTTTT. The encoded protein is CASTSGALNEKLFF.

The chain employs TRBV6-6 and TRBJ2-5, with 8 bases fitting TRBD2. Losses at the gene ends were 8 bases for V and 2 bases for J; bases not matched to a gene: 7. Germline V lookup: CDR1 MNHNY, CDR2 SVGAGI (reference sequence). The CDR3 covers 14 residues. The CDR3, as DNA: TGTGCCAGCCGGGATAGCGGGAAACAAGAGACCCAGTACTTC. Its translation: CASRDSGKQETQYF.